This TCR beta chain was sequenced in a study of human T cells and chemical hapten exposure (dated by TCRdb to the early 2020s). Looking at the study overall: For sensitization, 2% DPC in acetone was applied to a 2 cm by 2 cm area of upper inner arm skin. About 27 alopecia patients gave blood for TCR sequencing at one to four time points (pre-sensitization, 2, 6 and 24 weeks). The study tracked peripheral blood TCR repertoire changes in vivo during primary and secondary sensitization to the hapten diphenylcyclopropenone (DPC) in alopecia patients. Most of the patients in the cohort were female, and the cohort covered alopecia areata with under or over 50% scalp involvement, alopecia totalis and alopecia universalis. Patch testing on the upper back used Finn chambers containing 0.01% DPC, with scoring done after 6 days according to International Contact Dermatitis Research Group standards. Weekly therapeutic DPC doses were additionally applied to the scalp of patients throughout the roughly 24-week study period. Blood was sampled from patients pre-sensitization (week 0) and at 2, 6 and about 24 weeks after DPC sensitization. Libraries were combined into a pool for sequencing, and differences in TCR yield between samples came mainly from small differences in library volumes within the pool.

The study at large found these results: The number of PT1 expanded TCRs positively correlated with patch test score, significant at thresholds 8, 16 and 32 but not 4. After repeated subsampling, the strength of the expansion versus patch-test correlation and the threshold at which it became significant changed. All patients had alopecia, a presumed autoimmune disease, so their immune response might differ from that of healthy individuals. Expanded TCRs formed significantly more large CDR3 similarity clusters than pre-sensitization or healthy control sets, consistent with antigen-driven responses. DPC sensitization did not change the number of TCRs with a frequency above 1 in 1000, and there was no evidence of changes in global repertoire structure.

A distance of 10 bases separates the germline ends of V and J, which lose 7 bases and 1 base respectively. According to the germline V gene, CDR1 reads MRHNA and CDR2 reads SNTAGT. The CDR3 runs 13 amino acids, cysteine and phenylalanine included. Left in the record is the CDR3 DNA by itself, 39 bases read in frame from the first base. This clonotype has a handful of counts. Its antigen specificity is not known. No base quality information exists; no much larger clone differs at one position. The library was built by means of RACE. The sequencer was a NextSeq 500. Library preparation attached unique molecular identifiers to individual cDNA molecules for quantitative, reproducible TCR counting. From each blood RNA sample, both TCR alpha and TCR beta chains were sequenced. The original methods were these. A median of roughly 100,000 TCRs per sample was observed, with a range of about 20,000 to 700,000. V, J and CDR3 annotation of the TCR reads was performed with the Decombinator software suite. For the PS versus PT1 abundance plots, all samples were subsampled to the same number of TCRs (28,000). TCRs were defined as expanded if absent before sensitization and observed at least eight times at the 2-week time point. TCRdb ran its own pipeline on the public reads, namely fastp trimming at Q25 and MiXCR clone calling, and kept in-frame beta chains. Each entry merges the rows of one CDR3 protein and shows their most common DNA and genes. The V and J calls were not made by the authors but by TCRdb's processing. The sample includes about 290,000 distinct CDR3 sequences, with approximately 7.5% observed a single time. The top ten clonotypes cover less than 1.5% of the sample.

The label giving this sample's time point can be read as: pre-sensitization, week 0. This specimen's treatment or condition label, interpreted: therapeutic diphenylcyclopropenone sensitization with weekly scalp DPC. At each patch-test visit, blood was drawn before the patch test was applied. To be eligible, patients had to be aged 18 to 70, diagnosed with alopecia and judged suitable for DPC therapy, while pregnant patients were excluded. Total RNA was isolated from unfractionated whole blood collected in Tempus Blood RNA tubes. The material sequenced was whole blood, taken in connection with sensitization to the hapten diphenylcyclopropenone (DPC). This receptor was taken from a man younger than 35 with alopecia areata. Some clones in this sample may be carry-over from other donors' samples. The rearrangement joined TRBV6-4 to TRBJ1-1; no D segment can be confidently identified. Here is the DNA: TGTGCCAGCATGGGATATCCGAACACTGAAGCTTTCTTT. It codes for CASMGYPNTEAFF.